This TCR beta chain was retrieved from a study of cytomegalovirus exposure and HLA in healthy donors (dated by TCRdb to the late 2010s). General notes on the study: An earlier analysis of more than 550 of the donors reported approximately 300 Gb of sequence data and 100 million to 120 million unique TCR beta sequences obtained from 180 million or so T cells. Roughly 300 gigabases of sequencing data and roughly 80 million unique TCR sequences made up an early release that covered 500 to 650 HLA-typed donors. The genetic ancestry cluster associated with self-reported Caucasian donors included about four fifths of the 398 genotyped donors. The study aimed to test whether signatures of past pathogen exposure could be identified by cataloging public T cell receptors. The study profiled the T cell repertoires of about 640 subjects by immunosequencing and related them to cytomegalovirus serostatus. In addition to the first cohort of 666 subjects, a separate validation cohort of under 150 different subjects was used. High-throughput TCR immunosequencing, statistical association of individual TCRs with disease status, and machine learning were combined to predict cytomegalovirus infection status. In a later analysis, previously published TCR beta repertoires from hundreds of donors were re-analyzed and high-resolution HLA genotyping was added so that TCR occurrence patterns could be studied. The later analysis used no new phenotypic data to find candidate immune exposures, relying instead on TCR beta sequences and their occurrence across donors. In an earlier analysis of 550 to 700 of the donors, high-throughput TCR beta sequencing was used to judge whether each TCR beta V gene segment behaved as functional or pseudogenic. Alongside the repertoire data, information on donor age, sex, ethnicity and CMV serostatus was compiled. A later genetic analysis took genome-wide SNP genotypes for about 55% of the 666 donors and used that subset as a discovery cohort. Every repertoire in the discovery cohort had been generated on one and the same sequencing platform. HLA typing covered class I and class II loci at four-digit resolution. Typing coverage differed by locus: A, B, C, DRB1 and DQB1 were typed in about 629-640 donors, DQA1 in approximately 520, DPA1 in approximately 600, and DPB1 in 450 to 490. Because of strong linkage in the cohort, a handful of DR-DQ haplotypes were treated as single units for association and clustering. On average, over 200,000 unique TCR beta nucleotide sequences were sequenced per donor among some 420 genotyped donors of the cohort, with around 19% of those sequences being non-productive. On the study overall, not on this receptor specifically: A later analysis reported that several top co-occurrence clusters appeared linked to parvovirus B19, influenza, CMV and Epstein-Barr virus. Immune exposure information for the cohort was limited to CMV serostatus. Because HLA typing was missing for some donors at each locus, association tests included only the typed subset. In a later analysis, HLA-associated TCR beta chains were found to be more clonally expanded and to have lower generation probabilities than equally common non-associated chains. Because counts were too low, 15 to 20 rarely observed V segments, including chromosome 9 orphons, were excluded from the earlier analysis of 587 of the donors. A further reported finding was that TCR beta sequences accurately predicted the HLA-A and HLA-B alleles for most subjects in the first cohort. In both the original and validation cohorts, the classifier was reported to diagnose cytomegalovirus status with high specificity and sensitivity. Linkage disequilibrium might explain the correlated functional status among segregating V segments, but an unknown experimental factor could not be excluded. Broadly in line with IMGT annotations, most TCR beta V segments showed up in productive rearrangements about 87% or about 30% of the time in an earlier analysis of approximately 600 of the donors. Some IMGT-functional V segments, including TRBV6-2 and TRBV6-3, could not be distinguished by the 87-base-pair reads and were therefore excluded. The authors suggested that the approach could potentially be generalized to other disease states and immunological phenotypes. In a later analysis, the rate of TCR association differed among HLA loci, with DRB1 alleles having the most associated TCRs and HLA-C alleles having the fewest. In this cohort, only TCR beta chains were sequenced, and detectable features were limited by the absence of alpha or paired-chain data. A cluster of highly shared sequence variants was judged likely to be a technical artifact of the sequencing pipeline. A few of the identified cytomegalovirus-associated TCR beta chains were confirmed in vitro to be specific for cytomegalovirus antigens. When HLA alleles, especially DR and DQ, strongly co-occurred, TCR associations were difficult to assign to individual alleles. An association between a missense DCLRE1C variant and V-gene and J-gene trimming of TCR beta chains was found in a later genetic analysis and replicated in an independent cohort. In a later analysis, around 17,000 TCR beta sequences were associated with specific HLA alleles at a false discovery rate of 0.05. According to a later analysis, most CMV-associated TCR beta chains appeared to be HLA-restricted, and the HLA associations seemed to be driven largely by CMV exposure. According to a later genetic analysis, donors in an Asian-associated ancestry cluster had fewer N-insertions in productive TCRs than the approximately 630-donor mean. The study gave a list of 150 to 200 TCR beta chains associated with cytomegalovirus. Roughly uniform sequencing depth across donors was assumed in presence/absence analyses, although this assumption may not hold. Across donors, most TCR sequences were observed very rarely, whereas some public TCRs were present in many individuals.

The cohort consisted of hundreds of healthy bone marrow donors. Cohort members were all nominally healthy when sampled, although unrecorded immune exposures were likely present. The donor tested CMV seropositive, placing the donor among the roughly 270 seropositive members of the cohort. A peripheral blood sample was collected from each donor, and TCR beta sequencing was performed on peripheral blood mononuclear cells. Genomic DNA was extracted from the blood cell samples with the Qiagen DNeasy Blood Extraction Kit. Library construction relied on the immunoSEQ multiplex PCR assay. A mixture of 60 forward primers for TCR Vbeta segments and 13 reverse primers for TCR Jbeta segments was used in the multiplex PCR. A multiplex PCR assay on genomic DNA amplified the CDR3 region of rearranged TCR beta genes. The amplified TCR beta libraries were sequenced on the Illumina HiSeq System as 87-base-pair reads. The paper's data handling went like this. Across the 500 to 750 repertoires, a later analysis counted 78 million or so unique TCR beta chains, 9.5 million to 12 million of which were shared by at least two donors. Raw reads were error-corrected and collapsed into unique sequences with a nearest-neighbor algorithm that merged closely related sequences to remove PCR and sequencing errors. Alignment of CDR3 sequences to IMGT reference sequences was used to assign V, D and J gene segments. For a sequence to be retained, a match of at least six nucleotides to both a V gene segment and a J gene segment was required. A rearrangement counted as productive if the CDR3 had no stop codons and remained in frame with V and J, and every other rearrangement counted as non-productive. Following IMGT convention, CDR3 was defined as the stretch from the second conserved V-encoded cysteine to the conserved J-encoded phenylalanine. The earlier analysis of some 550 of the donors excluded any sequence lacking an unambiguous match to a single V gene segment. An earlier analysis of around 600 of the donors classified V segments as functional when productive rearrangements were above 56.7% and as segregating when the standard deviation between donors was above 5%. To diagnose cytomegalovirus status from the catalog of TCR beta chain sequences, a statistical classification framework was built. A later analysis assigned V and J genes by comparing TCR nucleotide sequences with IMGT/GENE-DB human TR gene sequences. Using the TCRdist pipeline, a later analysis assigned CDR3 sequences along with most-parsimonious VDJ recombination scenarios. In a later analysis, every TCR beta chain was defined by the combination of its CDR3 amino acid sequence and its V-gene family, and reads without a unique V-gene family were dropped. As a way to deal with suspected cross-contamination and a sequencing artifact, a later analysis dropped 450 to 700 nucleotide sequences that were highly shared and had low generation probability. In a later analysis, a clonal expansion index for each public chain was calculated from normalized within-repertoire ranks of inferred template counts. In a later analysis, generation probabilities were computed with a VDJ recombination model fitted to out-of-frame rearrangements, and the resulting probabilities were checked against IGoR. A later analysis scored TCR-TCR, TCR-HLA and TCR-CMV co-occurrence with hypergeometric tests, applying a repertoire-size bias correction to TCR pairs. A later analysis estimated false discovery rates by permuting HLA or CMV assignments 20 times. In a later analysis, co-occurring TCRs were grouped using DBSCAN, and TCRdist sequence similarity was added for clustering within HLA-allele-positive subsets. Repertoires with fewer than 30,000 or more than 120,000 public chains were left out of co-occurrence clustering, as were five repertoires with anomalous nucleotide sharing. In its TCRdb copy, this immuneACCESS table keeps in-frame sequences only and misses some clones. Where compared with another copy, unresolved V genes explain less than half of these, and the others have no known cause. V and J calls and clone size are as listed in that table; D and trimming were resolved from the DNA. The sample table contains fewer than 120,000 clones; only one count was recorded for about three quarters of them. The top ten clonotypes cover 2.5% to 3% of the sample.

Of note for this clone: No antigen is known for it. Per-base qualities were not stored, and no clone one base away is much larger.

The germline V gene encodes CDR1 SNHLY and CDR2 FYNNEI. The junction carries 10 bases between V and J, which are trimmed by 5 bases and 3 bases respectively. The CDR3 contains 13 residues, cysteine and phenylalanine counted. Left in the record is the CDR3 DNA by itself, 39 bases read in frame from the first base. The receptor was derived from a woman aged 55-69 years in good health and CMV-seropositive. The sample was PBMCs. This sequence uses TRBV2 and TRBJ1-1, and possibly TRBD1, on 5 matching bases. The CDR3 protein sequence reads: CASSSEGYTEAFF. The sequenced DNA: TGTGCCAGCAGTTCGGAGGGGTACACTGAAGCTTTCTTT.